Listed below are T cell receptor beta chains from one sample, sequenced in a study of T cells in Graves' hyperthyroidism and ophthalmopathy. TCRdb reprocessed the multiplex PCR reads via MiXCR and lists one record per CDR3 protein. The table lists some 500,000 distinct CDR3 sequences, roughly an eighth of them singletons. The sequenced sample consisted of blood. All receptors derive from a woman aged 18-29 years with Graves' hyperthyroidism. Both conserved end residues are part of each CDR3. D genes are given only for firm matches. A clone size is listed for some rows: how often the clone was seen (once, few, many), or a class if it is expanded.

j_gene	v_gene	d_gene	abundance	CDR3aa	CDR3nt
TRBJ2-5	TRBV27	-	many	CASRGLGPETQYF	TGTGCCAGCAGGGGCTTGGGACCAGAGACCCAGTACTTC
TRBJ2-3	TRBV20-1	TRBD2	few	CSARKPGLADTQYF	TGCAGTGCTAGAAAACCTGGACTAGCTGATACGCAGTATTTT
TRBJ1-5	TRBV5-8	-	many	CASSLEGSSNQPQHF	TGTGCCAGCAGCTTGGAGGGGTCGAGCAATCAGCCCCAGCATTTT
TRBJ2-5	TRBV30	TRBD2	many	CAWRPSGSSETQYF	TGTGCCTGGAGGCCTAGCGGGAGTAGTGAGACCCAGTACTTC
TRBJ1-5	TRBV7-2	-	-	CASSFSEQPQHF	TGTGCCAGCAGCTTTAGTGAACAGCCCCAGCATTTT
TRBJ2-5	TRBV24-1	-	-	CATSDLSSETQYF	TGTGCCACCAGTGATTTATCCTCCGAGACCCAGTACTTC
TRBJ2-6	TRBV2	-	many	CASDRSSGANVLTF	TGTGCAAGTGACAGATCCTCTGGGGCCAACGTCCTGACTTTC
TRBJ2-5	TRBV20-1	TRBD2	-	CSARGGAGGETQYF	TGCAGTGCTAGGGGGGGGGCGGGAGGAGAGACCCAGTACTTC
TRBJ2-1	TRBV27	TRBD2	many	CASLKLAGPLGEQFF	TGTGCCAGCCTCAAACTAGCGGGCCCATTGGGGGAGCAGTTCTTC
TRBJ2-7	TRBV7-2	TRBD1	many	CASSFGTGPNEQYF	TGTGCCAGCAGCTTTGGGACAGGGCCTAACGAGCAGTACTTC
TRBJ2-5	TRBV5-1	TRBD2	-	CASSGRTSGSSQETQYF	TGCGCCAGCAGCGGGAGGACTAGCGGGAGCTCCCAAGAGACCCAGTACTTC
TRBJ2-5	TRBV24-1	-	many	CATSDSGEETQYF	TGTGCCACCAGTGATTCGGGGGAAGAGACCCAGTACTTC
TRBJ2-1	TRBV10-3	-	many	CALRDPQIHDEQFF	TGTGCCTTACGCGACCCACAGATACACGATGAGCAGTTCTTC
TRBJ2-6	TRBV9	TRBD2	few	CASSPSGTGANVLTF	TGTGCCAGCAGCCCAAGCGGGACTGGGGCCAACGTCCTGACTTTC
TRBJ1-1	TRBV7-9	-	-	CASRPRGGRKNTEAFF	TGTGCCAGCAGACCCCGGGGCGGACGGAAGAACACTGAAGCTTTCTTT
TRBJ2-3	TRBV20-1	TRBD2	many	CSAERERSTDTQYF	TGCAGTGCTGAGCGGGAGAGGAGCACAGATACGCAGTATTTT
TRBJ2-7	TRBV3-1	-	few	CASSPLGLPATYEQYF	TGTGCCAGCAGCCCCCTTGGACTCCCCGCCACCTACGAGCAGTACTTC
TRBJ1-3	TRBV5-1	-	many	CASSSTGDSGNTIYF	TGCGCCAGCAGTTCGACAGGAGACTCTGGAAACACCATATATTTT
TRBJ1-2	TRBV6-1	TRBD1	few	CASSRGQDFSGYTF	TGTGCCAGCAGCCGGGGACAGGATTTTTCAGGCTACACCTTC
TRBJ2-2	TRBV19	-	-	CASSPNPDTGELFF	TGTGCCAGTAGTCCAAACCCGGACACCGGGGAGCTGTTTTTT